A selection of T cell receptor beta chains follows, all from one sample in a study of blood T cell repertoires in COVID-19. Clones were sequenced by immunoSEQ multiplex PCR, and TCRdb holds only the in-frame ones, with some missing. The table shows about 440,000 clones, with roughly 91% occurring only once. The specimen sequenced was peripheral blood. These receptors originate from a woman in her thirties with acute or convalescent COVID-19. The CDR3 runs from the conserved cysteine through the conserved F or W. D genes are given only for firm matches. The listing skips clone size in some rows; elsewhere it reads once, few, many or a size class.

j_gene: TRBJ1-4; abundance: once; d_gene: .; v_gene: TRBV5-6; CDR3aa: CASSFDRYNEKLFF; CDR3nt: TGTGCCAGCAGCTTTGACAGGTATAATGAAAAACTGTTTTTT
j_gene: TRBJ2-2; abundance: .; d_gene: .; v_gene: TRBV11-1; CDR3aa: CASSLPGVVGELFF; CDR3nt: TGTGCCAGCAGCCTCCCAGGGGTTGTCGGGGAGCTGTTTTTT
j_gene: TRBJ1-5; abundance: .; d_gene: .; v_gene: TRBV11-2; CDR3aa: CASSSTTDQPQHF; CDR3nt: TGTGCCAGCAGCTCAACTACCGATCAGCCCCAGCATTTT
j_gene: TRBJ2-2; abundance: few; d_gene: TRBD1; v_gene: TRBV4-2; CDR3aa: CASSQDFETGWTGELFF; CDR3nt: TGTGCCAGCAGCCAAGATTTCGAGACAGGGTGGACCGGGGAGCTGTTTTTT
j_gene: TRBJ2-2; abundance: few; d_gene: .; v_gene: TRBV11-2; CDR3aa: CASSLDIGELFF; CDR3nt: TGTGCCAGCAGCTTAGATATTGGGGAGCTGTTTTTT
j_gene: TRBJ1-2; abundance: .; d_gene: TRBD1; v_gene: TRBV7-9; CDR3aa: CASSLTGANYGYTF; CDR3nt: TGTGCCAGCAGCCTGACAGGGGCGAACTATGGCTACACCTTC
j_gene: TRBJ2-7; abundance: .; d_gene: TRBD1; v_gene: TRBV5-6; CDR3aa: CASSPYGTGSYEQYF; CDR3nt: TGTGCCAGCAGCCCTTATGGGACAGGGAGCTACGAGCAGTACTTC
j_gene: TRBJ2-7; abundance: .; d_gene: TRBD1; v_gene: TRBV27; CDR3aa: CASSTPGQLEDEQYF; CDR3nt: TGTGCCAGCAGTACACCGGGACAGCTTGAGGACGAGCAGTACTTC
j_gene: TRBJ2-7; abundance: .; d_gene: .; v_gene: TRBV4-1; CDR3aa: CASSHGSLGEQYF; CDR3nt: TGCGCCAGCAGCCACGGGAGTTTGGGGGAGCAGTACTTC
j_gene: TRBJ1-3; abundance: .; d_gene: .; v_gene: TRBV28; CDR3aa: CASSLGGEITGNTIYF; CDR3nt: TGTGCCAGCAGTTTGGGGGGGGAAATTACTGGAAACACCATATATTTT
j_gene: TRBJ1-5; abundance: few; d_gene: TRBD1; v_gene: TRBV5-1; CDR3aa: CARATGNQPQHF; CDR3nt: TGCGCCCGAGCGACAGGGAACCAGCCCCAGCATTTT
j_gene: TRBJ2-2; abundance: .; d_gene: TRBD1; v_gene: TRBV11-2; CDR3aa: CASSKGQSNTGELFF; CDR3nt: TGTGCCAGCAGCAAGGGACAGTCGAACACCGGGGAGCTGTTTTTT
j_gene: TRBJ2-5; abundance: .; d_gene: .; v_gene: TRBV2; CDR3aa: CANTGGSAGETQYF; CDR3nt: TGTGCCAACACGGGGGGCTCTGCTGGGGAGACCCAGTACTTC
j_gene: TRBJ1-6; abundance: .; d_gene: TRBD1; v_gene: TRBV2; CDR3aa: CASSTRDRGLNSPLHF; CDR3nt: TGTGCCAGCAGTACCCGGGACAGGGGGCTTAATTCACCCCTCCACTTT
j_gene: TRBJ1-2; abundance: .; d_gene: .; v_gene: TRBV12-3/TRBV12-4; CDR3aa: CASSLRGGNGYTF; CDR3nt: TGTGCCAGCAGCCTCCGAGGCGGAAACGGCTACACCTTC
j_gene: TRBJ2-1; abundance: .; d_gene: .; v_gene: TRBV5-1; CDR3aa: CASSLVAGTMEQFF; CDR3nt: TGCGCCAGCAGCTTGGTTGCAGGGACAATGGAGCAGTTCTTC
j_gene: TRBJ1-6; abundance: .; d_gene: .; v_gene: TRBV15; CDR3aa: CATSYYNSPLHF; CDR3nt: TGTGCCACCTCCTACTATAATTCACCCCTCCACTTT
j_gene: TRBJ2-7; abundance: .; d_gene: TRBD1; v_gene: TRBV9; CDR3aa: CASSTGPGQRYEQYF; CDR3nt: TGTGCCAGCAGCACTGGACCGGGACAGCGTTACGAGCAGTACTTC
j_gene: TRBJ2-3; abundance: .; d_gene: .; v_gene: TRBV29-1; CDR3aa: CSVVLPGVSTDTQYF; CDR3nt: TGCAGCGTTGTGCTTCCGGGGGTTAGCACAGATACGCAGTATTTT
j_gene: TRBJ2-3; abundance: .; d_gene: .; v_gene: TRBV4-1; CDR3aa: CASSQEDSLGFTDTQYF; CDR3nt: TGCGCCAGCAGCCAAGAGGACTCCCTGGGGTTCACAGATACGCAGTATTTT
j_gene: TRBJ1-1; abundance: .; d_gene: .; v_gene: TRBV24-1; CDR3aa: CATSDRDIMTGDTEAFF; CDR3nt: TGTGCCACCAGTGATCGGGACATAATGACTGGGGACACTGAAGCTTTCTTT
j_gene: TRBJ2-7; abundance: .; d_gene: TRBD2; v_gene: TRBV28; CDR3aa: CASSLASGGGSYEQYF; CDR3nt: TGTGCCAGCAGTTTGGCTAGCGGGGGGGGCTCCTACGAGCAGTACTTC
j_gene: TRBJ1-1; abundance: .; d_gene: TRBD1; v_gene: TRBV6-5; CDR3aa: CASNRGDTEAFF; CDR3nt: TGTGCCAGCAACAGGGGAGACACTGAAGCTTTCTTT
j_gene: TRBJ1-5; abundance: .; d_gene: .; v_gene: TRBV19; CDR3aa: CASSTYRRDYQPQHF; CDR3nt: TGTGCCAGTAGTACCTACAGGAGAGATTATCAGCCCCAGCATTTT
j_gene: TRBJ2-1; abundance: .; d_gene: TRBD2; v_gene: TRBV6-5; CDR3aa: CASSSLAGGPWTEQFF; CDR3nt: TGTGCCAGCAGTTCACTAGCGGGGGGACCCTGGACTGAGCAGTTCTTC
j_gene: TRBJ2-1; abundance: .; d_gene: TRBD2; v_gene: TRBV4-2; CDR3aa: CASSQVLASGNEQFF; CDR3nt: TGTGCCAGCAGCCAAGTACTAGCGTCTGGGAATGAGCAGTTCTTC
j_gene: TRBJ2-5; abundance: .; d_gene: .; v_gene: TRBV18; CDR3aa: CASSPPGGTQYF; CDR3nt: TGTGCCAGCTCACCACCGGGAGGAACCCAGTACTTC
j_gene: TRBJ1-1; abundance: .; d_gene: .; v_gene: TRBV6-6; CDR3aa: CASSYSAGWEAFF; CDR3nt: TGTGCCAGCAGTTACTCGGCGGGTTGGGAAGCTTTCTTT
j_gene: TRBJ1-6; abundance: .; d_gene: .; v_gene: TRBV15; CDR3aa: CATKTRGSNNSPLHF; CDR3nt: TGTGCCACCAAGACAAGGGGAAGTAATAATTCACCCCTCCACTTT
j_gene: TRBJ2-7; abundance: .; d_gene: .; v_gene: TRBV5-6; CDR3aa: CASSSRWGDNSYEQYF; CDR3nt: TGTGCCAGCAGCTCGCGCTGGGGGGATAATTCCTACGAGCAGTACTTC
j_gene: TRBJ2-5; abundance: .; d_gene: .; v_gene: TRBV15; CDR3aa: CATSNGVLETQYF; CDR3nt: TGTGCCACCAGCAACGGGGTCCTAGAGACCCAGTACTTC
j_gene: TRBJ2-5; abundance: once; d_gene: TRBD2; v_gene: TRBV6-2/TRBV6-3; CDR3aa: CASSLLSSGNRQETQYF; CDR3nt: TGTGCCAGCAGTCTTTTGTCTAGCGGGAACAGGCAAGAGACCCAGTACTTC
j_gene: TRBJ2-7; abundance: .; d_gene: TRBD2; v_gene: TRBV5-6; CDR3aa: CASSLGRGGLYEQYF; CDR3nt: TGTGCCAGCAGCTTGGGACGGGGGGGATTGTACGAGCAGTACTTC
j_gene: TRBJ1-6; abundance: .; d_gene: .; v_gene: TRBV30; CDR3aa: CAWSLQGNSPLHF; CDR3nt: TGTGCCTGGAGTCTCCAGGGGAATTCACCCCTCCACTTT
j_gene: TRBJ2-7; abundance: .; d_gene: TRBD1; v_gene: TRBV5-6; CDR3aa: CASSLSRTGGLEQYF; CDR3nt: TGTGCCAGCAGCTTGTCCCGGACAGGGGGCTTAGAGCAGTACTTC
j_gene: TRBJ1-6; abundance: .; d_gene: TRBD1; v_gene: TRBV10-2; CDR3aa: CARAGQNSPLHF; CDR3nt: TGCGCGAGGGCGGGACAGAATTCACCCCTCCACTTT
j_gene: TRBJ2-4; abundance: .; d_gene: .; v_gene: TRBV30; CDR3aa: CAWRLPGLVAPKNIQYF; CDR3nt: TGTGCCTGGAGGCTGCCGGGTCTAGTGGCTCCCAAAAACATTCAGTACTTC
j_gene: TRBJ2-3; abundance: .; d_gene: TRBD2; v_gene: TRBV4-1; CDR3aa: CASSHMRTKRGVFTDTQYF; CDR3nt: TGCGCCAGCAGCCACATGCGAACTAAGCGGGGGGTTTTCACAGATACGCAGTATTTT
j_gene: TRBJ1-1; abundance: once; d_gene: .; v_gene: TRBV2; CDR3aa: CASKRPEAFF; CDR3nt: TGTGCCAGCAAGCGGCCTGAAGCTTTCTTT
j_gene: TRBJ2-5; abundance: .; d_gene: TRBD2; v_gene: TRBV6-7; CDR3aa: CASSSPLAGVGETQYF; CDR3nt: TGTGCCAGCAGTTCCCCACTAGCGGGGGTTGGAGAGACCCAGTACTTC
j_gene: TRBJ2-2; abundance: few; d_gene: .; v_gene: TRBV11-2; CDR3aa: CASNGVNGELFF; CDR3nt: TGTGCCAGCAACGGGGTAAACGGGGAGCTGTTTTTT
j_gene: TRBJ1-1; abundance: .; d_gene: .; v_gene: TRBV6-5; CDR3aa: CASSSPFSQNTEAFF; CDR3nt: TGTGCCAGCAGTTCCCCTTTCTCACAGAACACTGAAGCTTTCTTT
j_gene: TRBJ2-7; abundance: .; d_gene: .; v_gene: TRBV12-3/TRBV12-4; CDR3aa: CASRTGTYEQYF; CDR3nt: TGTGCCAGCAGGACAGGTACCTACGAGCAGTACTTC
j_gene: TRBJ1-4; abundance: .; d_gene: TRBD1; v_gene: TRBV28; CDR3aa: CASSFVWSTGGQGVEKLFF; CDR3nt: TGTGCCAGCAGTTTTGTGTGGTCGACGGGGGGACAGGGGGTAGAAAAACTGTTTTTT
j_gene: TRBJ1-5; abundance: .; d_gene: TRBD1; v_gene: TRBV19; CDR3aa: CASSNGQGANQPQHF; CDR3nt: TGTGCCAGTAGTAATGGACAGGGGGCGAATCAGCCCCAGCATTTT
j_gene: TRBJ2-1; abundance: .; d_gene: TRBD2; v_gene: TRBV3-1/TRBV3-2; CDR3aa: CASSQLGRLANEQFF; CDR3nt: TGTGCCAGCAGCCAATTAGGGAGACTAGCGAATGAGCAGTTCTTC